These 25 T cell receptor beta chains originate from one sample sequenced in a study of read filtering for tumor transcriptome and immune sequencing. This library used roughly 400 ng RNA and molecular barcoded adaptors spanning alpha/delta and beta/gamma chains. TCRdb re-analysed the reads in MiXCR, keeping a single row per CDR3 protein. The sample carries around 140,000 distinct CDR3 sequences, approximately 13% recorded once. The sequencing sample was made of a population of CD138-negative cells sorted from bone marrow. The receptors derive from a donor aged 40 or over with multiple myeloma.

In this sample, this clonotype turned up many times. V is TRBV6-2 or TRBV6-3 and J is TRBJ2-7; D may be TRBD1 (6 bases). Germline CDR1 is MNHEY and CDR2 is SVGEGT. Trimming cost V 10 bases and J 2 bases, with 9 bases left between them. The length of the CDR3 is 11 residues. CDR3 sequence (DNA): TGTGCCACAGGGGAAACCTACGAGCAGTACTTC. As protein: CATGETYEQYF.

This clonotype was seen many times. V gene TRBV9 combines with J gene TRBJ2-2; 9 bases map to TRBD1. Germline CDR1 reads SGDLS; CDR2 reads YYNGEE. The CDR3 is 15 residues long. Trimming took 5 bases from V and 4 from J; bases not matched to a gene: 6. CDR3 region: CASSGTGSSTGELFF. CDR3 DNA sequence: TGTGCCAGCAGTGGGACAGGGTCTAGCACCGGGGAGCTGTTTTTT.

This clonotype was seen repeatedly, ten times or more. The genes are TRBV7-2 and TRBJ1-1; no firm D call. In germline, CDR1 is SGHTA, CDR2 FQGNSA. This CDR3 comprises 14 residues. Trimming cost V 5 bases and J 10 bases, with 20 bases left between them. The CDR3 protein is CASSQGRAPVRAFF. CDR3 in DNA: TGTGCCAGCAGCCAAGGACGGGCTCCCGTGAGAGCTTTCTTT. The full variable domain, with the rest looked up from reference TRBV7-2 and TRBJ1-1, is GAGVSQSPSNKVTEKGKDVELRCDPISGHTALYWYRQSLGQGLEFLIYFQGNSAPDKSGLPSDRFSAERTGGSVSTLTIQRTQQEDSAVYLCASSQGRAPVRAFFGQGTRLTVV.

Of note for this clonotype: This sequence may be a read error, since a much larger clone differs from it by one base. The CDR3 protein is CASSQGGERDTQYF. The CDR3 bases are TGTGCCAGCAGCCAGGGGGGCGAGCGAGATACGCAGTATTTT. The chain employs TRBV7-3 and TRBJ2-3; weak D call: TRBD1 (7 bases). The CDR3 loop spans 14 amino acids. Germline V gives CDR1 SGHTA, CDR2 FQGTGA. The V gene lost 5 bases and the J gene lost 5 bases, with 14 bases spanning the gap.

In its sample, this clonotype was seen a few times. Possible read error: a much larger clone is one base away. V gene TRBV3-1 combines with J gene TRBJ2-7; no firm D call. Germline-derived CDR1 and CDR2 are LGHDT and YNNKEL (reference sequence). The CDR3 has 15 amino acids. CDR3 sequence: CVSSQDLRTAREQYF. The CDR3 DNA is TGTGTCAGCAGCCAAGATCTACGGACCGCCCGGGAGCAGTACTTC.

The table lists this clonotype with a few counts. The CDR3 region is CASSLVRAGDEQFF. CDR3 sequence (DNA): TGTGCCAGCAGCTTAGTAAGGGCCGGAGATGAGCAGTTCTTC. J is TRBJ2-1 and V is TRBV11-2; D not certain. V lost 1 base and J lost 8, with 12 bases in between. The CDR3 runs to 14 residues. Germline CDR1 reads SGHAT; CDR2 reads FQNNGV.

This clonotype was counted only a few times. It may be a read error: a sequence one base away is much more abundant. The genes are TRBV12-3 or TRBV12-4 and TRBJ2-1, with D perhaps matching TRBD1 or TRBD2 (6 bases each). The CDR3 has 15 residues. CDR3 nucleotides: TGTGCCAGCAGACAGGGACTGAGCTCCTACAATGTGCAGTTCTTC. This gives the protein CASRQGLSSYNVQFF.

Remarks on this clonotype: A much larger clone differs from this one at a single base, so this may be a read error. The chain combines TRBV6-2 or TRBV6-3 with TRBJ1-5, with D possibly being TRBD1 (6 bases). The germline CDR1 and CDR2 sequences are MNHEY and SVGEGT. V lost 2 bases, J lost 0 bases, and 8 bases lay in between. This CDR3 has 15 amino acids. CDR3 coding DNA: TGTGCCAGCAGTTACGACAGGAGTAGCAATCAGCCCCAGCATTTT. Its protein product is CASSYDRSSNQPQHF.

This clonotype has just a few counts. Its ends do not fully match the called genes, so a read error is possible. The rearrangement joins TRBV7-3 to TRBJ2-5, with 8 bases aligning to TRBD2. The CDR3 contains 16 residues. Germline CDR1 and CDR2: SGHTA and FQGTGA. The CDR3 bases are TGTGCCAGCAGCTTAAACGCCGGGACTAGGGGGGAGACCCAGCACTTC. It translates to CASSLNAGTRGETQHF.

This clonotype was observed many times. The chain couples TRBV7-9 to TRBJ2-2, with D maybe TRBD1 (5 bases). Germline V CDR1 and CDR2: SEHNR, FQNEAQ (reference sequence). CDR3 length equals 17 residues. With 4 bases removed from V and 1 base from J, the gap between germline ends came to 16 bases. The CDR3 DNA is TGTGCCAGCAGCTCCCATCCGACAGAGTGGAACACCGGGGAGCTGTTTTTT. Residues: CASSSHPTEWNTGELFF.

This clonotype came up many times. The chain couples TRBV7-8 to TRBJ1-1; D is unresolved. The CDR3 runs to 14 residues. Germline assignment: CDR1 SGHVS and CDR2 FQNEAQ. V lost 2 bases, J lost 1 base, and 8 bases lay in between. This chain's CDR3 is CASSLSDANTEAFF. The CDR3 nucleotides are TGTGCCAGCAGCTTAAGTGACGCGAACACTGAAGCTTTCTTT.

This clonotype was found many times. The chain recombines TRBV7-2 with TRBJ2-3; 12 bases line up with TRBD2. This CDR3 contains 16 residues. J was trimmed by 4 bases and V by 4 bases; bases with no gene match: 6. The V gene's germline CDR1 is SGHTA and CDR2 FQGNSA. The CDR3 sequence: CASSSLAGGRSDTQYF. The CDR3 DNA is TGTGCCAGCAGCTCCCTAGCGGGAGGGCGCTCAGATACGCAGTATTTT.

At least ten counts were recorded for this clonotype. The chain has TRBV7-9 and TRBJ1-5; D call uncertain. The CDR3 is made up of 14 amino acids. The V gene's germline CDR1 is SEHNR and CDR2 FQNEAQ (reference sequence). Between the trimmed V and J ends, which lost 5 bases and 1 base, there was a span of 9 bases. The DNA of the CDR3 is TGTGCCAGCAGCCTTCCTTGGAGCAATCAGCCCCAGCATTTT. This translates into CASSLPWSNQPQHF.

This clonotype was observed at least ten times. The chain links TRBV9 to TRBJ2-1; the match to TRBD2 covers 8 bases. The CDR3 consists of 16 residues. The ends lost 4 bases at V and 0 bases at J; junction bases unmatched: 6. The germline gives CDR1 SGDLS, CDR2 YYNGEE. This CDR3 is CASSIDSGNSYNEQFF. The CDR3 coding sequence is TGTGCCAGCAGCATCGATAGCGGGAACTCCTACAATGAGCAGTTCTTC.

Ten or more counts support this clonotype. The CDR3 loop reads CSVEASRMRLPSDTQYF. Here the CDR3 DNA reads TGCAGCGTTGAAGCGTCTCGGATGCGACTACCATCAGATACGCAGTATTTT. The gene calls are TRBV29-1 and TRBJ2-3; perhaps TRBD2 as D (5 bases). Germline V gene data show CDR1 as SQVTM and CDR2 as ANQGSEA. CDR3 length: 17 residues. Deletions cut 1 base from V and 4 bases from J, with 21 bases between.

As for this clonotype: A far larger clone is only one base removed, so a read error is likely. V gene TRBV11-2 combines with J gene TRBJ2-1, with TRBD1 as a possible D gene (6 bases). This CDR3 contains 14 residues. Between the trimmed V and J ends, which lost 5 bases and 9 bases, there was a span of 17 bases. Germline values: CDR1 SGHAT, CDR2 FQNNGV. The CDR3 spells CASSPVGVDSEQFF. Here the CDR3 DNA reads TGTGCCAGCAGCCCAGTGGGGGTGGACAGTGAGCAGTTCTTC.

This clonotype was seen many times. This chain connects TRBV29-1 to TRBJ2-7, with D perhaps matching TRBD1 (6 bases). Germline V CDR1 and CDR2: SQVTM, ANQGSEA. This CDR3 is built from 11 residues. V gave up 6 bases and J gave up 3 bases, with 9 bases separating them. The CDR3 is CSVAGDYEQYF. The CDR3 nucleotides read TGCAGCGTCGCAGGGGACTACGAGCAGTACTTC.

This clonotype was found many times. V and J are TRBV14 and TRBJ1-4; D ambiguous. V lost 1 base and J 5 bases, leaving 11 bases between the germline ends. This CDR3 spans 15 amino acids. Germline V gene data show CDR1 as SGHDN and CDR2 as FVKESK. The CDR3 loop is CASSQATRINEKLFF. Written as DNA, the CDR3 is TGTGCCAGCAGCCAAGCAACCAGGATCAATGAAAAACTGTTTTTT.

The sample holds a few counts of this clonotype. The chain carries TRBV6-1 and TRBJ1-1, with D possibly TRBD1 on 6 matching bases. Germline lookup yields CDR1 MNHNS and CDR2 SASEGT. The CDR3 is made up of 15 amino acids. Trimming stripped 5 bases from V and 4 bases from J, with 17 bases between. DNA for the CDR3: TGTGCCAGCAGTCCTATCGACAGGCCTAGCACTGAAGCTTTCTTT. Amino acid sequence: CASSPIDRPSTEAFF.

This clonotype was observed a few times. One base away lies a much larger clone, so this may be a sequencing read error. The rearrangement uses TRBV19 and TRBJ2-7; D is perhaps TRBD2 (7 bases). Trimming shortened V by 5 bases and J by 9 bases, and 17 bases separated the two germline ends. The V gene's germline CDR1 is LNHDA and CDR2 SQIVND (reference sequence). The CDR3 is 13 amino acids. In DNA form, the CDR3 reads TGTGCCAGTAGTTGGGGGGGCGTTCACGGGCAGTACTTC. This codes for CASSWGGVHGQYF.

The chain links TRBV14 to TRBJ2-1; 13 nucleotides agree with TRBD2. The V gene end was trimmed by 1 base and the J gene end by 5 bases; junction bases not matched to a gene: 11. The CDR3 is made up of 19 amino acids. Germline CDR1 SGHDN, CDR2 FVKESK. CDR3: CASSQGTSGSSMRHNEQFF. The CDR3, as DNA: TGTGCCAGCAGCCAAGGGACTAGCGGGAGTAGTATGCGCCACAATGAGCAGTTCTTC.

This clonotype was seen many times. The chain couples TRBV15 to TRBJ1-2; 10 nucleotides align to TRBD1. Germline lookup yields CDR1 LNHNV and CDR2 YYDKDF (reference sequence). This CDR3 has 15 residues. The J segment lost 2 bases and the V segment lost 1 base, leaving 1 base of the junction unmatched. The CDR3 nucleotides are TGTGCCACCAGCAGAGTGGACAGGGGGAACTATGGCTACACCTTC. Translated: CATSRVDRGNYGYTF.

Regarding this clonotype: A much larger clone differs from this one at a single base, so this may be a read error. As the CDR3 is not closed by the conserved phenylalanine or tryptophan, this likely results from a read error. The chain combines TRBV24-1 with TRBJ2-5; TRBD1 matches at 7 bases. Looked up from germline, CDR1 is KGHDR and CDR2 is SFDVKD. This CDR3 is built from 15 residues. J gave up 1 base and V 4 bases, and 5 bases lay outside the gene matches. CDR3 region: CATSDQSGGQETQYS. As DNA, the CDR3 is TGTGCCACCAGTGACCAATCAGGGGGCCAAGAGACCCAGTACTCC.

The chain combines TRBV20-1 with TRBJ2-7; 9 bases are shared with TRBD2. This CDR3 has 17 residues. Germline lookup yields CDR1 DFQATT and CDR2 SNEGSKA (reference sequence). J was trimmed by 5 bases and V by 4 bases; bases with no gene match: 18. The CDR3 DNA reads as TGCAGTGCTAAGAACATCGCGGGAGGGGACCTGTGGGACGAGCAGTACTTC. Translating it yields CSAKNIAGGDLWDEQYF.

This clonotype was found many times. The chain's CDR3 is CASSHTSGRGDEQFF. The CDR3 DNA reads TGTGCCAGCAGCCACACTAGCGGGAGAGGGGATGAGCAGTTCTTC. The chain joins TRBV3-1 to TRBJ2-1, with 11 bases identical to TRBD2. The V gene end was trimmed by 3 bases and the J gene end by 8 bases; junction bases not matched to a gene: 6. The CDR3 runs to 15 residues. Germline assignment: CDR1 LGHDT and CDR2 YNNKEL (reference sequence).